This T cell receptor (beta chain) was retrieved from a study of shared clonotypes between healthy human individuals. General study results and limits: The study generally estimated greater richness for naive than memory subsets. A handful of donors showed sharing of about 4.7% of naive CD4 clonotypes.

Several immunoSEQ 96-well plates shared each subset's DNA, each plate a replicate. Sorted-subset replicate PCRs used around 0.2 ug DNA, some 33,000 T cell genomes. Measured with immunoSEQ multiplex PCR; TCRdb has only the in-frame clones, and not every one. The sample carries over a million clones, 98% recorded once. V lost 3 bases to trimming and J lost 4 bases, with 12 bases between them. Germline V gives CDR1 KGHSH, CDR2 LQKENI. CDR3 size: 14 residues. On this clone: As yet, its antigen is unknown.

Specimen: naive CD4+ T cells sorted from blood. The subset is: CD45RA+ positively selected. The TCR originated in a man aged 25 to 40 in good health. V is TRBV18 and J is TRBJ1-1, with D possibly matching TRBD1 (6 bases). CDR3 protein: CASSPSSGVTEAFF. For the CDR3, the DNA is TGTGCCAGCTCACCGTCTTCAGGGGTCACTGAAGCTTTCTTT.